This T cell receptor beta chain derives from a study of cytomegalovirus exposure and HLA in healthy donors. Regarding the study as a whole: Presence/absence analysis assumed near-uniform sequencing depth across donors. CMV serostatus was the sole immune exposure information available.

The CDR3 loop spans 14 amino acids. V was trimmed by 2 bases and J by 1 base, leaving 10 bases between them. Germline CDR1 and CDR2: SGDLS and YYNGEE. The primer mix had 60 Vbeta and 13 Jbeta primers. Assay: immunoSEQ multiplex PCR; the TCRdb copy retains only in-frame clones and omits some. This table has about 130,000 clones, around 80% appearing once. Despite likely unrecorded immune exposures, the donors were nominally healthy at the time of sampling. In its sample, this clone was seen a few times. The antigen remains unidentified. The source of this sequence is a man younger than 40 in good health and CMV-seropositive. The J gene is TRBJ2-7, the V gene TRBV9; D gene unclear. Sequencing used PBMCs. The CDR3 loop reads CASSVEQFSYEQYF. CDR3 sequence (DNA): TGTGCCAGCAGCGTGGAACAGTTTTCCTACGAGCAGTACTTC.